A selection of T cell receptor beta chains follows, all from one sample in a study of graft-versus-host responses after intestinal transplantation. Generated by immunoSEQ multiplex PCR, the TCRdb table keeps only in-frame clones and is missing some. The repertoire holds 10,000 to 15,000 clones, with approximately 28% as singletons. The starting material was alloreactive CD8+ T cells from a mixed lymphocyte reaction culture, obtained before intestinal transplant. The receptors originated from a human patient who received an intestinal transplant. Each CDR3 is given with its conserved first and last residue. The order of the fields is J gene, V gene, D gene, clone size, CDR3 DNA, CDR3 protein. The D gene is left open where the match is weak. Some rows have no size entry. The others give once, few or many, or a class for an expanded clone.

TRBJ1-3,TRBV9,.,.,TGTGCCAGCAGCGTAGCGGCAGCCACAACGGGAAACACCATATATTTT,CASSVAAATTGNTIYF
TRBJ1-1,TRBV5-4,.,few,TGTGCCAGCAGCCTTCCTGACAGGCCCTACAACACTGAAGCTTTCTTT,CASSLPDRPYNTEAFF
TRBJ2-3,TRBV7-3,.,medium-sized,TGTGCCAGCAGCTTAATGAGGGTGGATACGCAGTATTTT,CASSLMRVDTQYF
TRBJ2-1,TRBV7-3,.,once,TGTGCCAGCAGCTTACACTTTTACAATGAGCAGTTCTTC,CASSLHFYNEQFF
TRBJ2-5,TRBV29-1,TRBD2,.,TGCAGCGTTGATGGGACTAGCGGGAGAAACCTGGTTTGGGAGACCCAGTACTTC,CSVDGTSGRNLVWETQYF
TRBJ2-1,TRBV19,TRBD2,medium-sized,TGTGCCAGTAGTCATACTAGCGGGGGGGCATCCTACAATGAGCAGTTCTTC,CASSHTSGGASYNEQFF
TRBJ1-1,TRBV6-5,TRBD1,few,TGTGCCAGCAGCCCCCGGGACAGGGTTATTGAAGCTTTCTTT,CASSPRDRVIEAFF
TRBJ1-5,TRBV27,.,.,TGTGCCAGCAGTTTCATCAATCAGCCCCAGCATTTT,CASSFINQPQHF
TRBJ2-7,TRBV10-2,.,few,TGCGCCAGCAGTCAGGGGTCTAGCTCCTACGAGCAGTACTTC,CASSQGSSSYEQYF
TRBJ2-7,TRBV11-2,.,.,TGTGCCAGCAGCTCGCTACTTTACTCCTACGAGCAGTACTTC,CASSSLLYSYEQYF
TRBJ2-1,TRBV11-1,.,.,TGTGCCAGCAGCTTAGACAGGGCTGAGCAGTTCTTC,CASSLDRAEQFF
TRBJ1-3,TRBV6-5,.,few,TGTGCCAGCAGTGAAGGGGTCATCGGAAACACCATATATTTT,CASSEGVIGNTIYF